This T cell receptor beta chain appears in the sequencing data of a study of cytomegalovirus exposure and HLA in healthy donors. The PCR ran on 60 Vbeta and 13 Jbeta primers. The assay was immunoSEQ multiplex PCR, and TCRdb's table has in-frame clones only and misses some. This repertoire shows over 150,000 clones, approximately 70% found once; its top ten account for less than 3.5%. V lost 0 bases, J lost 2 bases, and 12 bases lay in between. Germline CDR1 is SGHRS and CDR2 is YFSETQ. The length of the CDR3 is 16 residues. This TCR derives from a woman aged 40 to 50 in good health and CMV-seropositive. Sequencing was carried out using PBMCs. V and J are TRBV5-1 and TRBJ2-1, with D possibly being TRBD2 (7 bases). CDR3 nucleotides: TGCGCCAGCAGCTTGGAGTTAGGGGGGGCCTACAATGAGCAGTTCTTC. It specifies CASSLELGGAYNEQFF.